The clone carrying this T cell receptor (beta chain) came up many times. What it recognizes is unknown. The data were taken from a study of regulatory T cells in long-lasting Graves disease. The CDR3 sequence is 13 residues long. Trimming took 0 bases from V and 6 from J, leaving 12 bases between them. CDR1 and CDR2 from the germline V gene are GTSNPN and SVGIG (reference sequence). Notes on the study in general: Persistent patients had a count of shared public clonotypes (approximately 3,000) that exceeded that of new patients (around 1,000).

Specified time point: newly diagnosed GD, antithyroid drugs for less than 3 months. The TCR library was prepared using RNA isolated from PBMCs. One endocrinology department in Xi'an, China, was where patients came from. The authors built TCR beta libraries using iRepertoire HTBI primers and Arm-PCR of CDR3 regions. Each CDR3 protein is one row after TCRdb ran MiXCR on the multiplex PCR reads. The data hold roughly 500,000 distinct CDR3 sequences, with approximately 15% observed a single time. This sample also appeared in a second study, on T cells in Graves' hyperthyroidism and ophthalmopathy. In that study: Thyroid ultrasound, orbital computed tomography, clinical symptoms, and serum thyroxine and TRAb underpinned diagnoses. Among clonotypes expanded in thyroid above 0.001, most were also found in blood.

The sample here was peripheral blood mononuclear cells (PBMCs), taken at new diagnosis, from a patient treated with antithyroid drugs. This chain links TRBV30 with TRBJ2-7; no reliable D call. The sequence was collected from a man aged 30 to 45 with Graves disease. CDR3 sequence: CAWSVSGMGEQYF. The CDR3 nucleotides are TGTGCCTGGAGTGTCTCTGGGATGGGCGAGCAGTACTTC. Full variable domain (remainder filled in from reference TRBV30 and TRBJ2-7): SQTIHQWPATLVQPVGSPLSLECTVEGTSNPNLYWYRQAAGRGLQLLFYSVGIGQISSEVPQNLSASRPQDRQFILSSKKLLLSDSGFYLCAWSVSGMGEQYFGPGTRLTVT.